This T cell receptor beta chain was retrieved from a study of response to subunit inactivated influenza vaccine. Each CDR3 protein is one row after TCRdb ran MiXCR on the RT-PCR reads. The table shows approximately 570,000 distinct CDR3 sequences, with under 9% occurring only once. Trimming cost V 0 bases and J 5 bases, with 14 bases left between them. The CDR3 loop spans 16 amino acids. Per the germline V gene, CDR1 is KGHSH and CDR2 is LQKENI. Findings and limits, study-wide: Each seasonal influenza vaccination recruits few new T cells, the authors suggested.

With respect to this clonotype: Its antigen is as yet unknown.

This clonotype was obtained from a man between 50 and 69 years old who received an inactivated influenza vaccine. Sequencing was performed on PBMCs from blood, taken around 25 months after vaccination. The gene calls are TRBV18 and TRBJ1-5; tentatively, D is TRBD1 (5 bases). CDR3 residues: CASSPPGAGIDQPQHF. CDR3 bases: TGTGCCAGCTCACCACCGGGTGCAGGGATAGATCAGCCCCAGCATTTT.